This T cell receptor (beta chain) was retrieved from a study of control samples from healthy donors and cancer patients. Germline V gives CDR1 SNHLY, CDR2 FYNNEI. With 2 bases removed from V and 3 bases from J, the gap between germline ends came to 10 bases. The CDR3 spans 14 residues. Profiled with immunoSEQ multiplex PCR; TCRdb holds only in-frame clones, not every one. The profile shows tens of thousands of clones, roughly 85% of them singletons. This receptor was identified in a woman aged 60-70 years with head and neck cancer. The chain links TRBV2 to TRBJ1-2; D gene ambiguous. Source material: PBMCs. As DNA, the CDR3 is TGTGCCAGCAGTGAACGACCTCTGTACTATGGCTACACCTTC. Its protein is CASSERPLYYGYTF.